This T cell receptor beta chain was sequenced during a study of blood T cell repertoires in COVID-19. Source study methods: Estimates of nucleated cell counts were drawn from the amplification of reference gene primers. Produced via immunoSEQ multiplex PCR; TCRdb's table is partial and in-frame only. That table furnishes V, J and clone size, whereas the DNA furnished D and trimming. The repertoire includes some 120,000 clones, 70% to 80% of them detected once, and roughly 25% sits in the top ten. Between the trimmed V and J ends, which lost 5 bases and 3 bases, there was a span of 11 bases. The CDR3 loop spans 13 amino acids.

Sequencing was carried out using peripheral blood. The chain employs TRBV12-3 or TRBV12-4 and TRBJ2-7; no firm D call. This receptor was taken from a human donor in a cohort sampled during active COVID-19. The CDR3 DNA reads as TGTGCCAGCAGTCCACAAAGTCGCTACGAGCAGTACTTC. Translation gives CASSPQSRYEQYF.